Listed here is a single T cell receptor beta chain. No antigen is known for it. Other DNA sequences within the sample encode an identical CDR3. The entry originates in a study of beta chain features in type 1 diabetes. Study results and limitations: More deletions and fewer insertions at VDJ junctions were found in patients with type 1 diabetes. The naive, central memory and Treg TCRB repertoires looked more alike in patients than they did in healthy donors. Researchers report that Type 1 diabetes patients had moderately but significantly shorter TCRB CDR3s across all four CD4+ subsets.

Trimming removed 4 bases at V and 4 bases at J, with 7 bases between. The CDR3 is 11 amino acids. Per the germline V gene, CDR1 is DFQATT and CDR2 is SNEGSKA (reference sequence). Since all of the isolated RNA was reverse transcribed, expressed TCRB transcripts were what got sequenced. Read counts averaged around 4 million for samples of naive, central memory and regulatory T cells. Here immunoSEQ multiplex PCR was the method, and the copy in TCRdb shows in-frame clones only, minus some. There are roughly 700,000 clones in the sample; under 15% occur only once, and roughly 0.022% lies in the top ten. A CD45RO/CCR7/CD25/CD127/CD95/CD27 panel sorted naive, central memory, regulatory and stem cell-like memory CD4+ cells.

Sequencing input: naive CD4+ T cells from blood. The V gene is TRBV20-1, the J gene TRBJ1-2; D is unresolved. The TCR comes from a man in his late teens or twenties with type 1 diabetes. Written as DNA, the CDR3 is TGCAGTGCTACCCCCGGCTATGGCTACACCTTC. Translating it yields CSATPGYGYTF.